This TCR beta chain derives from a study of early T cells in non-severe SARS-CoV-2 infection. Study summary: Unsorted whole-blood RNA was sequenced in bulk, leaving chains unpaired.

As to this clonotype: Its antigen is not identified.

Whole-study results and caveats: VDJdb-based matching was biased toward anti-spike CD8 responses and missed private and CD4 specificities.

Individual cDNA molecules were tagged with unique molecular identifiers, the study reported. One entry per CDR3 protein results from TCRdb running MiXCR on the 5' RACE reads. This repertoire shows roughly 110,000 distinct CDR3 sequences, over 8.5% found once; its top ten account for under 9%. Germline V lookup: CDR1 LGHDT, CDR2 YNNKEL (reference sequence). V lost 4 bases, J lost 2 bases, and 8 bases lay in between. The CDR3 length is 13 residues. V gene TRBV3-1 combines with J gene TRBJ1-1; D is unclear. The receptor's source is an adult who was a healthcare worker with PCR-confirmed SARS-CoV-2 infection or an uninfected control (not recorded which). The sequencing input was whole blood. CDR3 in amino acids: CASSLTSNTEAFF. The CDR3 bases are TGTGCCAGCAGCCTAACAAGTAACACTGAAGCTTTCTTT. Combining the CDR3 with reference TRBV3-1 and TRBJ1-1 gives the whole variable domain DTAVSQTPKYLVTQMGNDKSIKCEQNLGHDTMYWYKQDSKKFLKIMFSYNNKELIINETVPNRFSPKSPDKAHLNLHINSLELGDSAVYFCASSLTSNTEAFFGQGTRLTVV.